The present T cell receptor beta chain was sequenced within a study of blood T cells in healthy people across ages. Drawing of peripheral blood yielded about 10 milliliters from each donor. This clonotype has a count of ten or more. After removal of 2 bases from V and 6 bases from J, the junction contained 3 bases not matched to a gene. The CDR3 has 14 residues. Germline CDR1 reads MNHEY; CDR2 reads SMNVEV (reference sequence). The authors ran a second PCR of 7 to 11 cycles using a sample-barcoded 5' primer and a J-beta primer mix. TCRdb itself ran the 5' RACE reads through MiXCR, one entry per CDR3 protein. This table holds about 800,000 distinct CDR3 sequences, about 46% found once.

The V gene is TRBV27, the J gene TRBJ2-2, with 7 bases fitting TRBD2. This receptor was obtained from an older man in good health. Input material: blood. Here the CDR3 DNA reads TGTGCCAGCAGTTTAGGGGACTACGCCGGGGAGCTGTTTTTT. Its protein product is CASSLGDYAGELFF.